This T cell receptor beta chain was found in a study of blood T cells in healthy people across ages. Findings and limits, study-wide: Estimates based on one million T cells were treated as lower bounds. Researchers report that TCR beta diversity correlated strongly with naive T cell percentage.

Primers used in a second PCR of about 6 to 11 cycles were a sample-barcoded 5' primer and a J-beta primer mix. A template-switch adaptor containing 12 random nucleotides labeled each cDNA molecule. TCRdb re-analysed the 5' RACE reads in MiXCR, keeping a single row per CDR3 protein. The table includes 850,000 to 1,300,000 distinct CDR3 sequences, under 55% detected once. Extractions gave at least 5 micrograms of total RNA per sample. There are 14 residues in the CDR3. CDR1 is DFQATT and CDR2 is SNEGSKA in the germline V gene (reference sequence). V lost 6 bases, J lost 5 bases, and 10 bases stayed unmatched. This clonotype was detected only a few times. Its cognate antigen is unknown.

The sample comprised blood. J is TRBJ2-3 and V is TRBV20-1; 8 bases fit TRBD1. The TCR sequence derives from a woman aged 55-69 years in good health. CDR3 region: CSAGSSGGRDTQYF. For the CDR3, the DNA is TGCAGTGCAGGGTCCTCAGGGGGCAGAGATACGCAGTATTTT.